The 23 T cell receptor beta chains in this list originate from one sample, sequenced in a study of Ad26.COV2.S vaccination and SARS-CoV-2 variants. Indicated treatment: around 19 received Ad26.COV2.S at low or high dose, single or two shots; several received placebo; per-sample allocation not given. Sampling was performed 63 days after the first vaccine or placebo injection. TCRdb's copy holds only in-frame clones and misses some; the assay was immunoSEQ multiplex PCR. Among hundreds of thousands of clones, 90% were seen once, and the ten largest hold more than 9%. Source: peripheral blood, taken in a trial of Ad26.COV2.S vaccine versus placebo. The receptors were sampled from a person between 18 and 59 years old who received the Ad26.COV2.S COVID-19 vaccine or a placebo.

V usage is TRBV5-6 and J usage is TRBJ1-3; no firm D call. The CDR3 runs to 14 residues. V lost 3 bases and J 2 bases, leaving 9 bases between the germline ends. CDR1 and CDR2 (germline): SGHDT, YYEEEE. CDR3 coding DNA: TGTGCCAGCAGCTCCCCAGCCACTGGAAACACCATATATTTT. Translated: CASSSPATGNTIYF.

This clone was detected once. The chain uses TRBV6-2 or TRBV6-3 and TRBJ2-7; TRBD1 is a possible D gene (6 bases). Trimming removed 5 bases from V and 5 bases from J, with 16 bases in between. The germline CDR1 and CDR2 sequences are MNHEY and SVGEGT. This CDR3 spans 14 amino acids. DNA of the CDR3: TGTGCCAGCAGTCGATCAGGGGAAGTTAACGAGCAGTACTTC. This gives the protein CASSRSGEVNEQYF.

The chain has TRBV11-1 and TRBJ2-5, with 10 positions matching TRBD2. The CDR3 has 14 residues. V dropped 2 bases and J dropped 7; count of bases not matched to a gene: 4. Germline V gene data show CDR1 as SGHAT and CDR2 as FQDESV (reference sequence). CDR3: CASSLLAGAVTQYF. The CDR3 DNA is TGTGCCAGCAGCTTACTAGCGGGAGCGGTGACCCAGTACTTC. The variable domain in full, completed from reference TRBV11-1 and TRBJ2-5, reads EAEVAQSPRYKITEKSQAVAFWCDPISGHATLYWYRQILGQGPELLVQFQDESVVDDSQLPKDRFSAERLKGVDSTLKIQPAELGDSAMYLCASSLLAGAVTQYFGPGTRLLVL.

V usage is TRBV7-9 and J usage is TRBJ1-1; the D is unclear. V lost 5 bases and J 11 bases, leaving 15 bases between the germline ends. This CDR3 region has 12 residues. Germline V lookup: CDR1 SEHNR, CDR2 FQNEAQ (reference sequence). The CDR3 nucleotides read TGTGCCAGCAGCAGTGGTGAGTTGTGGGCTTTCTTT. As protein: CASSSGELWAFF.

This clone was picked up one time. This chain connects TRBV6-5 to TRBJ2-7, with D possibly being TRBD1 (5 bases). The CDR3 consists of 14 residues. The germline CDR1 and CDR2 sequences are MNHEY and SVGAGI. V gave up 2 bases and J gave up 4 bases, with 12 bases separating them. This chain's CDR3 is CASSYTGFEYEQYF. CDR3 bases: TGTGCCAGCAGTTACACAGGATTTGAGTACGAGCAGTACTTC.

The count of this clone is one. This CDR3 is CASSYSVGQPQHF. The CDR3 bases are TGTGCCAGCAGTTACTCTGTCGGCCAGCCCCAGCATTTT. The chain recombines TRBV6-5 with TRBJ1-5; no reliable D call. V was trimmed by 0 bases and J by 7 bases, leaving 7 bases between them. CDR3 length: 13 residues. Germline V gene lookup returns CDR1 MNHEY and CDR2 SVGAGI.

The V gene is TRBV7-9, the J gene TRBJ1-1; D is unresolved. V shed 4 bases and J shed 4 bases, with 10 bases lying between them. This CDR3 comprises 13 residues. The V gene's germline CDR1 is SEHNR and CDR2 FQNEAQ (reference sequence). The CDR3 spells CASSSDRSTEAFF. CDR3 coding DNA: TGTGCCAGCAGCTCCGATAGGTCCACTGAAGCTTTCTTT.

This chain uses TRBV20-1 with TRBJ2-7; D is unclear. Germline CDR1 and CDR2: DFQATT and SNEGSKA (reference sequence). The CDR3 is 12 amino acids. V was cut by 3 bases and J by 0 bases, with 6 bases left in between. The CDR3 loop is CSASVSSYEQYF. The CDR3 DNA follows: TGCAGTGCTAGTGTCAGCTCCTACGAGCAGTACTTC.

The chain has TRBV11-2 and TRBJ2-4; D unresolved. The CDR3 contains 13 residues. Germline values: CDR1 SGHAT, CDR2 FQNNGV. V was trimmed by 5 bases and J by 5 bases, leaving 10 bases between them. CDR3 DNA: TGTGCCAGCAGCCCCGGTCCAGAAAACATTCAGTACTTC. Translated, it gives CASSPGPENIQYF.

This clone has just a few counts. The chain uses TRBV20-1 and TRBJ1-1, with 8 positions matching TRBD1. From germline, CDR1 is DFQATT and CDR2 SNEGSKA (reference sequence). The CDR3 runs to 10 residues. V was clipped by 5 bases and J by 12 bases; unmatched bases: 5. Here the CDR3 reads CSAFDRGSFF. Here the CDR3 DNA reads TGCAGTGCTTTCGACAGGGGATCTTTCTTT.

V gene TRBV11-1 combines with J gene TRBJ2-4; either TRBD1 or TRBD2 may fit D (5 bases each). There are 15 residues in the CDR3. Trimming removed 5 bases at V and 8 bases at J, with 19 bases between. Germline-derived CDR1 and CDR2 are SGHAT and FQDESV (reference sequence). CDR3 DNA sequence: TGTGCCAGCAGCCTCCTGGACTCGCCCAGGGACATTCAGTACTTC. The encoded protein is CASSLLDSPRDIQYF.

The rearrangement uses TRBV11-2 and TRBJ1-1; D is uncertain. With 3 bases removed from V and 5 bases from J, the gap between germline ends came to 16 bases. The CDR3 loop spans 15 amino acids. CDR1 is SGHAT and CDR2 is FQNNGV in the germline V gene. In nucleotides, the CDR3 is TGTGCCAGCAGCTTCCCACGGGCCGTGGGGACTGAAGCTTTCTTT. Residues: CASSFPRAVGTEAFF.

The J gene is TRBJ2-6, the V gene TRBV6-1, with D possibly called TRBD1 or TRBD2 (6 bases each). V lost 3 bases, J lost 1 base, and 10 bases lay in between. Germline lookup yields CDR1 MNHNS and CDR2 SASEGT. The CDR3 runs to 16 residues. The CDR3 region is CASSDQGGSGANVLTF. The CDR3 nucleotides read TGTGCCAGCAGTGACCAAGGGGGGTCTGGGGCCAACGTCCTGACTTTC.

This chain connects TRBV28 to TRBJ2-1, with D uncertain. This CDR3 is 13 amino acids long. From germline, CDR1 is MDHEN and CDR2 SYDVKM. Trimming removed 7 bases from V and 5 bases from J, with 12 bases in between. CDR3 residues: CASTHPTHNEQFF. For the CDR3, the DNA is TGTGCCAGCACCCACCCCACGCACAATGAGCAGTTCTTC.

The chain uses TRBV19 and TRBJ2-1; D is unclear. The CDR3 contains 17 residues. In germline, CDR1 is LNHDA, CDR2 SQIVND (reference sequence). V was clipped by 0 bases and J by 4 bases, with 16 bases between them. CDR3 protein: CASSIDSGTVPYNEQFF. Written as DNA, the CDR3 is TGTGCCAGTAGTATAGATTCGGGTACCGTTCCTTACAATGAGCAGTTCTTC.

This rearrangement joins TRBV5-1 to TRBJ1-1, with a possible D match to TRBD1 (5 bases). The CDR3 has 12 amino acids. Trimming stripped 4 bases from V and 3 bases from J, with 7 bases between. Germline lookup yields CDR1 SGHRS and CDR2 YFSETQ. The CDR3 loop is CASSETDTEAFF. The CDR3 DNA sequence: TGCGCCAGCAGCGAGACAGACACTGAAGCTTTCTTT.

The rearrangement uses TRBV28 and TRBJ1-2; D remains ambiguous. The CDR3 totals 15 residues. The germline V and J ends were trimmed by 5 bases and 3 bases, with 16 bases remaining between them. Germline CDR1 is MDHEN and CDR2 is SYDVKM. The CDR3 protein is CASSPDGKTHYGYTF. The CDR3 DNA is TGTGCCAGCAGTCCGGACGGCAAAACCCACTATGGCTACACCTTC.

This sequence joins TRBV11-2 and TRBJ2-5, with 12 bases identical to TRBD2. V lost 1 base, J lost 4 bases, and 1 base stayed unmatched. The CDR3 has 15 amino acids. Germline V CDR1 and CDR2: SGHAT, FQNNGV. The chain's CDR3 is CASSLGLAGAETQYF. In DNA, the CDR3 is TGTGCCAGCAGCTTAGGACTAGCGGGAGCAGAGACCCAGTACTTC. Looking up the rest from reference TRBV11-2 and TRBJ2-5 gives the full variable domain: EAGVAQSPRYKIIEKRQSVAFWCNPISGHATLYWYQQILGQGPKLLIQFQNNGVVDDSQLPKDRFSAERLKGVDSTLKIQPAKLEDSAVYLCASSLGLAGAETQYFGPGTRLLVL.

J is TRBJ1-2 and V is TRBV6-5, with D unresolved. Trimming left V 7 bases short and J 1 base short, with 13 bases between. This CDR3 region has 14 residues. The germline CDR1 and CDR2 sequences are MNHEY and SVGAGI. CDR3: CASTRPEVNYGYTF. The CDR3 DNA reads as TGTGCCAGCACCCGCCCGGAGGTTAACTATGGCTACACCTTC.

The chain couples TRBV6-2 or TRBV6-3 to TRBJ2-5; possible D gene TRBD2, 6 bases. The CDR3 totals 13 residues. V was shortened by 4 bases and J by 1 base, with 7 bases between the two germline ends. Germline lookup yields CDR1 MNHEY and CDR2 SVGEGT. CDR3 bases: TGTGCCAGCAGTTGGCGGGGCCAAGAGACCCAGTACTTC. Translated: CASSWRGQETQYF.

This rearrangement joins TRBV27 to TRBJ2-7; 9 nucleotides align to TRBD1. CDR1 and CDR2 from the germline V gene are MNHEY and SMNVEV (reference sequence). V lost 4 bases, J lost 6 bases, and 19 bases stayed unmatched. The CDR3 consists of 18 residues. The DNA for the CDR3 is TGTGCCAGCAGTTCCCAGTGGGGGACAGGGAAAGGACCTTCCGAGCAGTACTTC. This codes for CASSSQWGTGKGPSEQYF.

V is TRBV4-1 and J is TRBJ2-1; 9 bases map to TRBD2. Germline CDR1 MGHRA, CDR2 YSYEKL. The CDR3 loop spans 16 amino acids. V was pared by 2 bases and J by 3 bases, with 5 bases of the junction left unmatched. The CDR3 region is CASSQSTSGYYNEQFF. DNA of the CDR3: TGCGCCAGCAGCCAAAGCACTAGCGGGTACTACAATGAGCAGTTCTTC.

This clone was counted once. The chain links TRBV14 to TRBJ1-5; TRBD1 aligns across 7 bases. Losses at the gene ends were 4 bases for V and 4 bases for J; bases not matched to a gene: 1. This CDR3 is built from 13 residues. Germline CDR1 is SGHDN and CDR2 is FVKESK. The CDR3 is CASSPRGNQPQHF. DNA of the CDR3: TGTGCCAGCAGCCCCAGGGGGAATCAGCCCCAGCATTTT.